The rows below give T cell receptor beta chains drawn from one sample of a study of identical twins. Each CDR3 protein is one row after TCRdb ran MiXCR on the 5' RACE reads. The table records 400,000 or so distinct CDR3 sequences, approximately 10% of them present only once. The sample taken for sequencing was naive T cells sorted from blood. These receptor sequences come from a woman in her forties or fifties in good health. The CDR3 runs from the conserved cysteine through the conserved F or W. A D gene is named only where the DNA matches it firmly. The size field is filled for only some rows; it gives once, few, many or a size class.

v_gene: TRBV12-3/TRBV12-4; d_gene: TRBD1; abundance: many; len: 18; j_gene: TRBJ1-4; CDR3nt: TGTGCCAGCAGTCCCAGGGGACAGTTGGACCGTACTAATGAAAAACTGTTTTTT; CDR3aa: CASSPRGQLDRTNEKLFF
v_gene: TRBV24-1; d_gene: .; abundance: few; len: 16; j_gene: TRBJ2-3; CDR3nt: TGTGCCACCAGTGATGGCGAAGGAACTAGCACAGATACGCAGTATTTT; CDR3aa: CATSDGEGTSTDTQYF
v_gene: TRBV5-1; d_gene: .; abundance: few; len: 12; j_gene: TRBJ1-2; CDR3nt: TGCGCCAGCAGCTTTCGGTCCGATGGCTACACCTTC; CDR3aa: CASSFRSDGYTF
v_gene: TRBV25-1; d_gene: TRBD2; abundance: .; len: 19; j_gene: TRBJ2-3; CDR3nt: TGTGCCAGCAGTGAATCCCCATCTAGCGGGAGGTCGGTGACAGATACGCAGTATTTT; CDR3aa: CASSESPSSGRSVTDTQYF
v_gene: TRBV12-3/TRBV12-4; d_gene: TRBD2; abundance: few; len: 21; j_gene: TRBJ2-1; CDR3nt: TGTGCCAGCAGTTTAGCGGGGGCCCTCTTGGCGGGAGGCAGCTCCTACAATGAGCAGTTCTTC; CDR3aa: CASSLAGALLAGGSSYNEQFF
v_gene: TRBV12-3/TRBV12-4; d_gene: .; abundance: many; len: 14; j_gene: TRBJ2-2; CDR3nt: TGTGCCAGCACCGGGACAACGAACACCGGGGAGCTGTTTTTT; CDR3aa: CASTGTTNTGELFF
v_gene: TRBV9; d_gene: .; abundance: many; len: 15; j_gene: TRBJ2-5; CDR3nt: TGTGCCAGCAGCGTAGCCGCGACAGGTGGGGAGACCCAGTACTTC; CDR3aa: CASSVAATGGETQYF
v_gene: TRBV29-1; d_gene: .; abundance: many; len: 16; j_gene: TRBJ2-6; CDR3nt: TGCAGCGCCCAGCTCGCGACGGCCTCTGGGGCCAACGTCCTGACTTTC; CDR3aa: CSAQLATASGANVLTF
v_gene: TRBV4-1; d_gene: .; abundance: many; len: 13; j_gene: TRBJ1-6; CDR3nt: TGCGCCAGCAGCCAAGCTCAGGGATCACCCCTCCACTTT; CDR3aa: CASSQAQGSPLHF
v_gene: TRBV2; d_gene: .; abundance: few; len: 15; j_gene: TRBJ2-3; CDR3nt: TGTGCCAGCAGGCCCCTCGGACCGAGCACAGATACGCAGTATTTT; CDR3aa: CASRPLGPSTDTQYF
v_gene: TRBV7-2; d_gene: TRBD2; abundance: many; len: 16; j_gene: TRBJ2-1; CDR3nt: TGTGCCAGCAGCTTAGTGGGCGGGAGCCCGGAGAGTGAGCAGTTCTTC; CDR3aa: CASSLVGGSPESEQFF
v_gene: TRBV12-3/TRBV12-4; d_gene: TRBD1; abundance: many; len: 13; j_gene: TRBJ2-1; CDR3nt: TGTGCCAGCGGTAGACAGGGGTTCGATGAGCAGTTCTTC; CDR3aa: CASGRQGFDEQFF
v_gene: TRBV7-9; d_gene: .; abundance: few; len: 12; j_gene: TRBJ1-5; CDR3nt: TGTGCCAGCAGTACCCTCCGACAGCCCCAGCATTTT; CDR3aa: CASSTLRQPQHF
v_gene: TRBV10-3; d_gene: .; abundance: few; len: 13; j_gene: TRBJ2-4; CDR3nt: TGTGCCAGCGGACAGCTACAAGGAAACATTCAGTACTTC; CDR3aa: CASGQLQGNIQYF
v_gene: TRBV20-1; d_gene: TRBD1; abundance: few; len: 14; j_gene: TRBJ2-3; CDR3nt: TGCAGTGCTAGCGGACAGGCCAGCACAGATACGCAGTATTTT; CDR3aa: CSASGQASTDTQYF
v_gene: TRBV9; d_gene: TRBD2; abundance: .; len: 16; j_gene: TRBJ2-3; CDR3nt: TGTGCCAGCAGCATTATAGCGGGAGTAGGCACAGATACGCAGTATTTT; CDR3aa: CASSIIAGVGTDTQYF
v_gene: TRBV7-6; d_gene: .; abundance: few; len: 13; j_gene: TRBJ2-3; CDR3nt: TGTGCCAGCAGCAGGATCCCCCGGGGTACGCAGTATTTT; CDR3aa: CASSRIPRGTQYF
v_gene: TRBV10-1; d_gene: TRBD1; abundance: .; len: 14; j_gene: TRBJ2-7; CDR3nt: TGCGCCAGCAGTGACGGGACAGGCATCTACGAGCAGTACTTC; CDR3aa: CASSDGTGIYEQYF
v_gene: TRBV20-1; d_gene: TRBD2; abundance: .; len: 17; j_gene: TRBJ2-5; CDR3nt: TGCAGTGCTAGAACTACTCGTTTCGGGAGGATAAAAGAGACCCAGTACTTC; CDR3aa: CSARTTRFGRIKETQYF